Listed below are T cell receptor beta chains from one sample, sequenced in a study of CD8 T cells in ankylosing spondylitis. TCRdb processed the 5' RACE reads anew with MiXCR; each CDR3 protein has one entry. The table shows roughly 220,000 distinct CDR3 sequences, with about 10% occurring only once. Sequenced material: blood, either unsorted or a sorted T cell fraction (not recorded which). These TCRs come from a male donor with ankylosing spondylitis or in good health (not recorded which). The CDR3 runs from the conserved cysteine through the conserved F or W. The order of the fields is clone size, V gene, D gene, J gene, CDR3 DNA, CDR3 protein. The D gene is left open where the match is weak. The size of a clone is reported for some rows only, either as once, few or many, or as a class for expanded clones.

clone size: many; V gene: TRBV12-3/TRBV12-4; D gene: -; J gene: TRBJ1-5; CDR3 DNA: TGTGCCAGCAGTTTAGACAGGGAATATCAGCCCCAGCATTTT; CDR3 protein: CASSLDREYQPQHF
clone size: many; V gene: TRBV19; D gene: TRBD1; J gene: TRBJ2-7; CDR3 DNA: TGTGCCAGTAGTCCCGGACAGGGAGTACGGGGCGAGCAGTACTTC; CDR3 protein: CASSPGQGVRGEQYF
clone size: few; V gene: TRBV27; D gene: TRBD2; J gene: TRBJ2-3; CDR3 DNA: TGTGCCAGCAGTTTCCGACTAACGGCTAGCGGGGTTATCGCAGATACGCAGTATTTT; CDR3 protein: CASSFRLTASGVIADTQYF
clone size: -; V gene: TRBV29-1; D gene: TRBD2; J gene: TRBJ2-3; CDR3 DNA: TGCAGCGTTGATCTCGCGGGGGGGCCCACAGATACGCAGTATTTT; CDR3 protein: CSVDLAGGPTDTQYF
clone size: few; V gene: TRBV19; D gene: -; J gene: TRBJ2-7; CDR3 DNA: TGTGCCAGTAGAAAACAGGGAGCCCACGAGCAGTACTTC; CDR3 protein: CASRKQGAHEQYF
clone size: many; V gene: TRBV5-1; D gene: -; J gene: TRBJ2-1; CDR3 DNA: TGCGCCAGCAGCTGGACAGAGTCGTCCTACAATGAGCAGTTCTTC; CDR3 protein: CASSWTESSYNEQFF
clone size: few; V gene: TRBV7-9; D gene: -; J gene: TRBJ1-2; CDR3 DNA: TGTGCCAGCAGCTTAGAGTGGGGCTACACCTTC; CDR3 protein: CASSLEWGYTF
clone size: many; V gene: TRBV5-1; D gene: -; J gene: TRBJ1-1; CDR3 DNA: TGCGCCAGCAGCTTGACTCCGAGCACTGAAGCTTTCTTT; CDR3 protein: CASSLTPSTEAFF
clone size: many; V gene: TRBV6-5; D gene: -; J gene: TRBJ1-5; CDR3 DNA: TGTGCCAGCAGTTACACGGCGGTGGGGGGCGGACAGCCCCAGCATTTT; CDR3 protein: CASSYTAVGGGQPQHF
clone size: many; V gene: TRBV7-3; D gene: TRBD2; J gene: TRBJ2-3; CDR3 DNA: TGTGCCAGCAGCCCTAGGACTAGCGGGGCTGATACGCAGTATTTT; CDR3 protein: CASSPRTSGADTQYF
clone size: many; V gene: TRBV5-1; D gene: -; J gene: TRBJ2-5; CDR3 DNA: TGCGCCAGCAGCCCAGGGAGGACAGTGAAGACCCAGTACTTC; CDR3 protein: CASSPGRTVKTQYF
clone size: many; V gene: TRBV5-1; D gene: TRBD1; J gene: TRBJ2-3; CDR3 DNA: TGCGCCAGCAGCTCAACAGGGGGCTGGGATACGCAGTATTTT; CDR3 protein: CASSSTGGWDTQYF
clone size: -; V gene: TRBV5-6; D gene: -; J gene: TRBJ2-1; CDR3 DNA: TGTGCCAGCACGAGGGGGGGGAGCTCCTACAATGAGCAGTTCTTC; CDR3 protein: CASTRGGSSYNEQFF
clone size: -; V gene: TRBV7-8; D gene: -; J gene: TRBJ1-3; CDR3 DNA: TGTGCCAGCAACGGTAGGGGTAGAAACACCATATATTTT; CDR3 protein: CASNGRGRNTIYF
clone size: -; V gene: TRBV11-2; D gene: -; J gene: TRBJ1-4; CDR3 DNA: TGTGCCAGCAGCTGGGCCCGGGGGGCGAGTGAAAAACTGTTTTTT; CDR3 protein: CASSWARGASEKLFF
clone size: -; V gene: TRBV7-9; D gene: -; J gene: TRBJ2-3; CDR3 DNA: TGTGCCAGCAGCCGACAAATATCTACAGATACGCAGTATTTT; CDR3 protein: CASSRQISTDTQYF
clone size: many; V gene: TRBV5-1; D gene: TRBD1; J gene: TRBJ2-7; CDR3 DNA: TGCGCCAGCAGCCCGGGACAGGGCCTCTACGAGCAGTACTTC; CDR3 protein: CASSPGQGLYEQYF
clone size: -; V gene: TRBV12-3/TRBV12-4; D gene: -; J gene: TRBJ2-7; CDR3 DNA: TGTGCCAGCAGAGTGGACCTTTACGAGCAGCACTTC; CDR3 protein: CASRVDLYEQHF
clone size: few; V gene: TRBV7-3; D gene: -; J gene: TRBJ2-5; CDR3 DNA: TGTGCCAGCAGCTACCTAGGGGGGGTCCAAGAGACCCAGTACTTC; CDR3 protein: CASSYLGGVQETQYF
clone size: -; V gene: TRBV12-3/TRBV12-4; D gene: TRBD1; J gene: TRBJ2-4; CDR3 DNA: TGTGCCAGCAGTACCGACAGGGGGTCCCAGAGTGACAAAAACATTCAGTACTTC; CDR3 protein: CASSTDRGSQSDKNIQYF
clone size: many; V gene: TRBV5-1; D gene: -; J gene: TRBJ2-1; CDR3 DNA: TGCGCCAGCAGCTCGGAGGGGGATCGCGAGCAGTTCTTC; CDR3 protein: CASSSEGDREQFF
clone size: few; V gene: TRBV6-1; D gene: TRBD1; J gene: TRBJ2-7; CDR3 DNA: TGTGCCAGCAAGGCAGGGGGTATCGACGAGCAGTACTTC; CDR3 protein: CASKAGGIDEQYF
clone size: many; V gene: TRBV5-1; D gene: -; J gene: TRBJ2-7; CDR3 DNA: TGCGCCAGCAGCGGAGGTAGGGTGGGATCGAACGAGCAGTACTTC; CDR3 protein: CASSGGRVGSNEQYF
clone size: many; V gene: TRBV5-1; D gene: -; J gene: TRBJ1-1; CDR3 DNA: TGCGCCAGCAGCTCGACGGGATTCACTGAAGCTTTCTTT; CDR3 protein: CASSSTGFTEAFF
clone size: -; V gene: TRBV12-3/TRBV12-4; D gene: -; J gene: TRBJ1-2; CDR3 DNA: TGTGCCAGCAGGAGGACCCCTTATGGCTACACCTTC; CDR3 protein: CASRRTPYGYTF
clone size: -; V gene: TRBV20-1; D gene: -; J gene: TRBJ1-1; CDR3 DNA: TGCAGTGCTAGAGATCGCGTGAGGCTGATGAACACTGAAGCTTTCTTT; CDR3 protein: CSARDRVRLMNTEAFF
clone size: -; V gene: TRBV5-1; D gene: TRBD1; J gene: TRBJ2-3; CDR3 DNA: TGCGCCAGCAGCTTAGATACAGGGGGCGGCACAGATACGCAGTATTTT; CDR3 protein: CASSLDTGGGTDTQYF
clone size: few; V gene: TRBV5-1; D gene: TRBD2; J gene: TRBJ2-7; CDR3 DNA: TGCGCCAGCGCGGGACTAGCGGGCTACGAGCAGTACTTC; CDR3 protein: CASAGLAGYEQYF
clone size: many; V gene: TRBV27; D gene: TRBD1; J gene: TRBJ1-5; CDR3 DNA: TGTGCCAGCAGTAAAGGGAGACCGGGACAGGTATCAAGTCTCCAGCATTTT; CDR3 protein: CASSKGRPGQVSSLQHF
clone size: -; V gene: TRBV5-1; D gene: -; J gene: TRBJ2-2; CDR3 DNA: TGCGCCAGCCAACCACCTGGGACGGCGGCCGGGGAGCTGTTTTTT; CDR3 protein: CASQPPGTAAGELFF
clone size: many; V gene: TRBV9; D gene: -; J gene: TRBJ2-5; CDR3 DNA: TGTGCCAGCAGCGTTGATGGCGGGGAGACCCAGTACTTC; CDR3 protein: CASSVDGGETQYF
clone size: many; V gene: TRBV11-3; D gene: TRBD1; J gene: TRBJ2-1; CDR3 DNA: TGTGCCAGCAGCCCCGGACAGGGGAGATACAATGAGCAGTTCTTC; CDR3 protein: CASSPGQGRYNEQFF
clone size: many; V gene: TRBV12-3/TRBV12-4; D gene: -; J gene: TRBJ2-1; CDR3 DNA: TGTGCCAGCAGTATAACCGGGGACAATGAGCAGTTCTTC; CDR3 protein: CASSITGDNEQFF
clone size: -; V gene: TRBV20-1; D gene: -; J gene: TRBJ2-2; CDR3 DNA: TGCAGTGCTAGAGACAGTCGTGGCGCCGGGGAGCTGTTTTTT; CDR3 protein: CSARDSRGAGELFF
clone size: -; V gene: TRBV15; D gene: -; J gene: TRBJ2-3; CDR3 DNA: TGTGCCACCAGCAGAGGCACGACGGATACGCAGTATTTT; CDR3 protein: CATSRGTTDTQYF
clone size: many; V gene: TRBV12-3/TRBV12-4; D gene: -; J gene: TRBJ1-5; CDR3 DNA: TGTGCCAGCAGTTTTACCCTACGGCAGCCCCAGCATTTT; CDR3 protein: CASSFTLRQPQHF
clone size: -; V gene: TRBV24-1; D gene: TRBD2; J gene: TRBJ2-3; CDR3 DNA: TGTGCCACCAGTGATGCCAGCGGGGTTGTCACAGATACGCAGTATTTT; CDR3 protein: CATSDASGVVTDTQYF
clone size: many; V gene: TRBV28; D gene: TRBD2; J gene: TRBJ2-5; CDR3 DNA: TGTGCCAGCACCCCCCCCACTAGCGGGGGTGGAGAGACCCAGTACTTC; CDR3 protein: CASTPPTSGGGETQYF
clone size: -; V gene: TRBV20-1; D gene: TRBD2; J gene: TRBJ2-1; CDR3 DNA: TGCAGTGCTAGAGACTTAGAGCTAGCGGGGGGGCCCTACAATGAGCAGTTCTTC; CDR3 protein: CSARDLELAGGPYNEQFF
clone size: few; V gene: TRBV11-1; D gene: -; J gene: TRBJ2-7; CDR3 DNA: TGTGCCAGCAGCCCCCCTCGAAGGGAGCAGTACTTC; CDR3 protein: CASSPPRREQYF
clone size: -; V gene: TRBV7-4; D gene: TRBD2; J gene: TRBJ2-1; CDR3 DNA: TGTGCCAGCAGGGCCCAGTTGACGGGGGGGCATAGTGAGCAGTTCTTC; CDR3 protein: CASRAQLTGGHSEQFF
clone size: -; V gene: TRBV2; D gene: -; J gene: TRBJ1-5; CDR3 DNA: TGTGCCAGCAGTGCTGAGGGACACCTTAGCGGGCAGCCCCAGCATTTT; CDR3 protein: CASSAEGHLSGQPQHF
clone size: many; V gene: TRBV7-3; D gene: -; J gene: TRBJ2-1; CDR3 DNA: TGTGCCAGCAGCTTAGGTCGTGGTGAGCAGTTCTTC; CDR3 protein: CASSLGRGEQFF
clone size: many; V gene: TRBV20-1; D gene: -; J gene: TRBJ1-5; CDR3 DNA: TGCAGTGCCGGGGAGGGGAGACAGCCCCAGCATTTT; CDR3 protein: CSAGEGRQPQHF
clone size: few; V gene: TRBV29-1; D gene: TRBD1; J gene: TRBJ2-7; CDR3 DNA: TGCAGCGCCACCGGACAGGGGGAATACGAGCAGTACTTC; CDR3 protein: CSATGQGEYEQYF
clone size: many; V gene: TRBV5-1; D gene: -; J gene: TRBJ2-6; CDR3 DNA: TGCGCCAGCAGCTTGACCTCCGTGTCGGGGGCCAACGTCCTGACTTTC; CDR3 protein: CASSLTSVSGANVLTF
clone size: few; V gene: TRBV2; D gene: -; J gene: TRBJ1-2; CDR3 DNA: TGTGCCAGCACCCCGGAGGGACTGAAGGCTAACTATGGCTACACCTTC; CDR3 protein: CASTPEGLKANYGYTF
clone size: many; V gene: TRBV5-1; D gene: -; J gene: TRBJ2-3; CDR3 DNA: TGCGCCAGCAGCCGGGACGAGACCCTGAGGGATACGCAGTATTTT; CDR3 protein: CASSRDETLRDTQYF
clone size: many; V gene: TRBV29-1; D gene: -; J gene: TRBJ2-1; CDR3 DNA: TGCAGCGTTTACGGGGCCTACAATGAGCAGTTCTTC; CDR3 protein: CSVYGAYNEQFF
clone size: many; V gene: TRBV29-1; D gene: TRBD2; J gene: TRBJ2-5; CDR3 DNA: TGCAGCGCCACCGGGACGGGGGGACTAGAGACCCAGTACTTC; CDR3 protein: CSATGTGGLETQYF
clone size: few; V gene: TRBV7-2; D gene: -; J gene: TRBJ2-2; CDR3 DNA: TGTGCCAGCAGCTTAAGTATCACCGGGGAGCTGTTTTTT; CDR3 protein: CASSLSITGELFF
clone size: -; V gene: TRBV5-1; D gene: -; J gene: TRBJ1-4; CDR3 DNA: TGCGCCAGCAGCGGGGAATTCGGTGAAAAACTGTTTTTT; CDR3 protein: CASSGEFGEKLFF
clone size: many; V gene: TRBV5-1; D gene: -; J gene: TRBJ2-2; CDR3 DNA: TGCGCCAGCAGCGCAAACACGGCCGGGGAGCTGTTTTTT; CDR3 protein: CASSANTAGELFF
clone size: many; V gene: TRBV5-1; D gene: -; J gene: TRBJ2-7; CDR3 DNA: TGCGCCAGCAGCTTGGAGCAGGGTCAGTACTTC; CDR3 protein: CASSLEQGQYF
clone size: many; V gene: TRBV20-1; D gene: TRBD2; J gene: TRBJ2-2; CDR3 DNA: TGCAGTGCTGATACTAGCGGGGGAACCGGGGAGCTGTTTTTT; CDR3 protein: CSADTSGGTGELFF